This T cell receptor beta chain came from a study of T-cell memory formation after mild COVID-19. Many counts were recorded for this clonotype. Its antigen is not known. TCR alpha and TCR beta cDNA libraries carrying sample barcodes and UMIs were produced by 5'RACE using constant-segment primers. TCRdb reprocessed the 5' RACE reads via MiXCR and lists one record per CDR3 protein. The sample contains roughly 50,000 distinct CDR3 sequences, 9% to 15% of which appear only once. Unmatched junction bases numbered 2, after V lost 6 bases and J lost 1 base. This CDR3 has 15 residues. Germline V gene lookup returns CDR1 MGHRA and CDR2 YSYEKL. General study points: Day 15 to 85 contracting clones showed balanced CD4/CD8; day 15 to 37 expanders favored CD4+. Second-wave clones reaching peak frequency on day 37 lacked confirmed SARS-CoV-2 specificity.

V usage is TRBV4-1 and J usage is TRBJ2-6; TRBD1 matches 8 bases. This receptor was identified in a man between 18 and 35 years old who had mild COVID-19 (a few samples of this study predate the infection). Cell type and time point are not known. What was sequenced was PBMCs or a T cell subset sorted from them (not recorded which). The CDR3 nucleotides are TGCGCCAGCAGACGGACAGGGTCTGGGGCCAACGTCCTGACTTTC. Translation: CASRRTGSGANVLTF.